The 5 T cell receptor beta chains presented below share a single source sample, sequenced in a study of blood T cells in healthy people across ages. Together with a sample-barcoded 5' primer, a J-beta primer mix was included in a second PCR lasting 7 to 11 cycles. TCRdb itself ran the 5' RACE reads through MiXCR, one entry per CDR3 protein. The sample includes some 1,500,000 distinct CDR3 sequences, under 55% of them seen just once. Source material: blood. Every receptor here comes from a woman aged 18-35 years in good health.

The chain links TRBV6-5 to TRBJ2-1; 8 bases align to TRBD2. V shed 4 bases, J shed 7 bases, and the junction held 6 bases outside the gene matches. Germline V gives CDR1 MNHEY, CDR2 SVGAGI. The CDR3 loop spans 14 amino acids. The CDR3 spells CASSCSGKGNEQFF. For the CDR3, the DNA is TGTGCCAGCAGTTGTAGCGGGAAAGGGAATGAGCAGTTCTTC.

This clonotype occurred a few times. This chain uses TRBV9 with TRBJ1-2; D possibly corresponds to TRBD1 (5 bases). Germline CDR1 and CDR2: SGDLS and YYNGEE. The CDR3 consists of 14 residues. Trimming shortened V by 4 bases and J by 4 bases, and 14 bases separated the two germline ends. CDR3 in amino acids: CASSPPRGLYGYTF. As DNA, the CDR3 is TGTGCCAGCAGCCCCCCCCGGGGCCTCTATGGCTACACCTTC. The complete variable domain, with remaining parts taken from reference TRBV9 and TRBJ1-2, reads DSGVTQTPKHLITATGQRVTLRCSPRSGDLSVYWYQQSLDQGLQFLIQYYNGEERAKGNILERFSAQQFPDLHSELNLSSLELGDSALYFCASSPPRGLYGYTFGSGTRLTVV.

Details on this clonotype: One end of the junction is discordant with germline, which a read error may explain. The J gene is TRBJ1-4, the V gene TRBV14; D possibly corresponds to TRBD1 (5 bases). This CDR3 has 16 residues. Per germline, CDR1 SGHDN and CDR2 FVKESK. This chain's CDR3 is CAGSRSSGGGDEKLFF. For the CDR3, the DNA is TGTGCCGGCAGCCGTAGTAGCGGGGGAGGGGATGAAAAACTGTTTTTT.

The V gene is TRBV9, the J gene TRBJ1-1; D uncertain. The CDR3 covers 13 residues. V lost 4 bases and J 5 bases, leaving 12 bases between the germline ends. Germline CDR1 is SGDLS and CDR2 is YYNGEE. In DNA form, the CDR3 reads TGTGCCAGCAGCCCCACACCTTTGACTGAAGCTTTCTTT. This codes for CASSPTPLTEAFF.

The gene calls are TRBV11-2 and TRBJ2-7; D is ambiguous. Deletions cut 1 base from V and 3 bases from J, with 10 bases between. Germline CDR1 SGHAT, CDR2 FQNNGV. The CDR3 extends over 14 amino acids. CDR3: CASSLVSKNYEQYF. Here the CDR3 DNA reads TGTGCCAGCAGCTTAGTCAGTAAAAACTACGAGCAGTACTTC. The complete variable domain, with remaining parts taken from reference TRBV11-2 and TRBJ2-7, reads EAGVAQSPRYKIIEKRQSVAFWCNPISGHATLYWYQQILGQGPKLLIQFQNNGVVDDSQLPKDRFSAERLKGVDSTLKIQPAKLEDSAVYLCASSLVSKNYEQYFGPGTRLTVT.